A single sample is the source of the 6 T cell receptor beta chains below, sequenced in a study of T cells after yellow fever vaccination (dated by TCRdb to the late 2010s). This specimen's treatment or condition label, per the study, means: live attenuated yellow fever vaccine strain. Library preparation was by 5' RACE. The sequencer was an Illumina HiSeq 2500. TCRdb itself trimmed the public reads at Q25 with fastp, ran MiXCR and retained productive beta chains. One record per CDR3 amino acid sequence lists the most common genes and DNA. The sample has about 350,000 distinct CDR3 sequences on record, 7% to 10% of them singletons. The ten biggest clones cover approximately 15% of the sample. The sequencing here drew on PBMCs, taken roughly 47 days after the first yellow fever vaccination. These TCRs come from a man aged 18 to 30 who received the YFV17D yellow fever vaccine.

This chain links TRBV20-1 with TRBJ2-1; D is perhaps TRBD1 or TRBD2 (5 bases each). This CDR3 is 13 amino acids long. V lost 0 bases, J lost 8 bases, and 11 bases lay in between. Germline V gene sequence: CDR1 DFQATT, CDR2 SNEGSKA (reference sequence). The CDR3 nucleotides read TGCAGTGCTAGAGATGGGACCTCCCATGAGCAGTTCTTC. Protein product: CSARDGTSHEQFF.

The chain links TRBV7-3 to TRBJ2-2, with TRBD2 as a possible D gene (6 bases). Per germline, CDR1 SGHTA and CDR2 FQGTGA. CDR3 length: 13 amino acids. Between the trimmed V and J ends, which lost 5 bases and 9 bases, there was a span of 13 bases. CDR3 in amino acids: CASSAGIPRELFF. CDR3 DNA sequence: TGTGCCAGCAGCGCGGGGATTCCCAGGGAGCTGTTTTTT.

The CDR3 sequence is CASSVGTTGTAVLETQYF. DNA of the CDR3: TGTGCCAGCAGCGTAGGTACCACTGGGACAGCAGTTCTCGAGACCCAGTACTTC. The chain joins TRBV9 to TRBJ2-5; 7 bases agree with TRBD1. The CDR3 contains 18 residues. Unmatched junction bases numbered 16, after V lost 0 bases and J lost 5 bases. Germline V gives CDR1 SGDLS, CDR2 YYNGEE. Full variable domain (remainder filled in from reference TRBV9 and TRBJ2-5): DSGVTQTPKHLITATGQRVTLRCSPRSGDLSVYWYQQSLDQGLQFLIQYYNGEERAKGNILERFSAQQFPDLHSELNLSSLELGDSALYFCASSVGTTGTAVLETQYFGPGTRLLVL.

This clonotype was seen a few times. The CDR3 DNA follows: TGTGCCAGCAGCTTGCAGGGGGGAGATACGCAGTATTTT. As protein: CASSLQGGDTQYF. The gene calls are TRBV7-2 and TRBJ2-3; D is perhaps TRBD1 (7 bases). Germline CDR1 and CDR2: SGHTA and FQGNSA. V gave up 3 bases and J gave up 5 bases, with 9 bases separating them. The CDR3 is 13 amino acids. The full variable domain, with the rest looked up from reference TRBV7-2 and TRBJ2-3, is GAGVSQSPSNKVTEKGKDVELRCDPISGHTALYWYRQSLGQGLEFLIYFQGNSAPDKSGLPSDRFSAERTGGSVSTLTIQRTQQEDSAVYLCASSLQGGDTQYFGPGTRLTVL.

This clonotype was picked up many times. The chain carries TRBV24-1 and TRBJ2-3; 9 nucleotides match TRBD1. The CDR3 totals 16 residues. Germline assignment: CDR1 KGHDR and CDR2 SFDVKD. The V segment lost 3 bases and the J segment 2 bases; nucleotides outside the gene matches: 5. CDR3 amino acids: CATSDAGQGPTDTQYF. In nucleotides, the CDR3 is TGTGCCACCAGTGATGCCGGACAGGGGCCCACAGATACGCAGTATTTT.

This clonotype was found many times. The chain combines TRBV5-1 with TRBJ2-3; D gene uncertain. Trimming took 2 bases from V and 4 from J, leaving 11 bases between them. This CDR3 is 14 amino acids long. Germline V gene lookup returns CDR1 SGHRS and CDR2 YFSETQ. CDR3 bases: TGCGCCAGCAGCTTTAGCAATCCGGCAGATACGCAGTATTTT. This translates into CASSFSNPADTQYF.